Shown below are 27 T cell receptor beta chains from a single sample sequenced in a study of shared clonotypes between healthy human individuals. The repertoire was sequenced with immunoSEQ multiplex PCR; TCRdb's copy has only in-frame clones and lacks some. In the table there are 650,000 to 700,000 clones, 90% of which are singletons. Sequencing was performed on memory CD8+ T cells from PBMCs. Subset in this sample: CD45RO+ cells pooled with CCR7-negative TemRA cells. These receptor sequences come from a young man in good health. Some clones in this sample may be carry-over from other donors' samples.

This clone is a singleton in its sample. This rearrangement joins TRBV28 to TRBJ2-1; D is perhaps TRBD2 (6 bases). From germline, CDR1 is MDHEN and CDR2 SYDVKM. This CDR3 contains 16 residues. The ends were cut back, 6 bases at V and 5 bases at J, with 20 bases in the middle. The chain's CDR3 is CASRRLRDLSNNEQFF. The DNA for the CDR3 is TGTGCCAGCAGGCGTCTCCGGGACTTATCCAACAATGAGCAGTTCTTC.

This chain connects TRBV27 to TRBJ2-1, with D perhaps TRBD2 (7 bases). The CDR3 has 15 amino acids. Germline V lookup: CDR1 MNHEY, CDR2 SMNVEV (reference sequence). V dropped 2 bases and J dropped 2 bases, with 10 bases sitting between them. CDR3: CASSLPGGAYNEQFF. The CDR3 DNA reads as TGTGCCAGCAGTTTACCGGGGGGCGCCTACAATGAGCAGTTCTTC.

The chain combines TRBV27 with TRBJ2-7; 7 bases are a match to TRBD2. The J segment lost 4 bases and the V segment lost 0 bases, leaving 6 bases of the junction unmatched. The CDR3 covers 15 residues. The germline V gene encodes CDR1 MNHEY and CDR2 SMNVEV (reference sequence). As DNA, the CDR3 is TGTGCCAGCAGTTTATCGGGGCGGGAGTCGTACGAGCAGTACTTC. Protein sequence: CASSLSGRESYEQYF.

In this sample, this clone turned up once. CDR3 region: CASSLSPIAGGAYEQYF. CDR3 DNA: TGTGCCAGCAGTTTATCCCCTATAGCGGGAGGGGCCTACGAGCAGTACTTC. This chain connects TRBV28 to TRBJ2-7, with 11 positions matching TRBD2. V lost 1 base to trimming and J lost 2 bases; unmatched junction nucleotides: 7. CDR1 and CDR2 from the germline V gene are MDHEN and SYDVKM. The length of the CDR3 is 17 residues.

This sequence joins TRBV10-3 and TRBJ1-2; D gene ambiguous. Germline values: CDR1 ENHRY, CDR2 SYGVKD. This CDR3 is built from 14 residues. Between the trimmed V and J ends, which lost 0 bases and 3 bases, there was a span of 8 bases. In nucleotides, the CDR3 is TGTGCCATCAGTGAGTCGGCCAGATACTATGGCTACACCTTC. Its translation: CAISESARYYGYTF.

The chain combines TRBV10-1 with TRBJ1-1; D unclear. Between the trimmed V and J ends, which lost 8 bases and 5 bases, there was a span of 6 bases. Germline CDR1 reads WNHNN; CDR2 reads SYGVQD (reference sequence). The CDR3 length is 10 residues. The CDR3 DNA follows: TGCGCCAGCGTAGGGACTGAAGCTTTCTTT. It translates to CASVGTEAFF.

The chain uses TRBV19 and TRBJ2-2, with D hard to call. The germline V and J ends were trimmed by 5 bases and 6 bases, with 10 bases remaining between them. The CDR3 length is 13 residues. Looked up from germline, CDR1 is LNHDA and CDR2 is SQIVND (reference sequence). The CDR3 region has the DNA TGTGCCAGTAGTGTTCAGTCCCCCGGGGAGCTGTTTTTT. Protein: CASSVQSPGELFF.

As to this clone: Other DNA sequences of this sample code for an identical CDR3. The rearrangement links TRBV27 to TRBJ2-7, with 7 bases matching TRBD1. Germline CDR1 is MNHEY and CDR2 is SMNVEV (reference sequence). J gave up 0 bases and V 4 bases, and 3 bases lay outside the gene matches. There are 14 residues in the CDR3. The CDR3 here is CASSSRQGSYEQYF. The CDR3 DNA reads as TGTGCCAGCAGTTCCCGACAGGGCTCCTACGAGCAGTACTTC.

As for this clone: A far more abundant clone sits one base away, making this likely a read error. The CDR3 sequence is CASSEGQSSYNEQFF. In DNA, the CDR3 is TGTGCCAGCAGTGAGGGACAGAGCTCCTACAATGAGCAGTTCTTC. V gene TRBV28 combines with J gene TRBJ2-1; 7 bases are shared with TRBD1. Unmatched junction bases numbered 4, after V lost 5 bases and J lost 0 bases. CDR1 and CDR2 (germline): MDHEN, SYDVKM. CDR3 size: 15 residues.

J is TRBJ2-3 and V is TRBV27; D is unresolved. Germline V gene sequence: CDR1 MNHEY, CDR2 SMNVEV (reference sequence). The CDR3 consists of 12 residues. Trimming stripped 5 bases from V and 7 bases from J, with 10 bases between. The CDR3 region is CASSPSPYTQYF. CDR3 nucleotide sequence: TGTGCCAGCAGTCCGTCTCCATATACGCAGTATTTT.

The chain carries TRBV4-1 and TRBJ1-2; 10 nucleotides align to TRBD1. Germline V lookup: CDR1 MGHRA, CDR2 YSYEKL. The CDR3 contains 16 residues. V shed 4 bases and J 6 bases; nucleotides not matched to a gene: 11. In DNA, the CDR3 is TGCGCCAGCAGCCCGAGTGGGACAGGGGAAGTTGATGGCTACACCTTC. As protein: CASSPSGTGEVDGYTF.

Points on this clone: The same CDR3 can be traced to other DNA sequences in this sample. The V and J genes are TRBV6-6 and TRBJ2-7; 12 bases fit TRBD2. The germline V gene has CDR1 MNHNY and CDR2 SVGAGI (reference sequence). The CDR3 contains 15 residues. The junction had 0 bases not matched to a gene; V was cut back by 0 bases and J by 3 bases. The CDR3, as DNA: TGTGCCAGCAGTTACTCGACTAGCGGGAGCTACGAGCAGTACTTC. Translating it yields CASSYSTSGSYEQYF.

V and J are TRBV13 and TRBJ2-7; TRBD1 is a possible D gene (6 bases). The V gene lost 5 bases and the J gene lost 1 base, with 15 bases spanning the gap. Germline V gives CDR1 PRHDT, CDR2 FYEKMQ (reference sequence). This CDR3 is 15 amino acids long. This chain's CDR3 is CASSLRDTFSYEQYF. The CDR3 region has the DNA TGTGCCAGCAGCCTCCGGGACACTTTTTCCTACGAGCAGTACTTC.

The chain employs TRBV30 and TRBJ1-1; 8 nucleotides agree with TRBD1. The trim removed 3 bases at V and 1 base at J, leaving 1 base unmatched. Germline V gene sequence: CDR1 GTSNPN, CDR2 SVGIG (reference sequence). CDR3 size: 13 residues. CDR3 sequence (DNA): TGTGCCTGGAGCGACAGGGGGAACACTGAAGCTTTCTTT. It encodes CAWSDRGNTEAFF.

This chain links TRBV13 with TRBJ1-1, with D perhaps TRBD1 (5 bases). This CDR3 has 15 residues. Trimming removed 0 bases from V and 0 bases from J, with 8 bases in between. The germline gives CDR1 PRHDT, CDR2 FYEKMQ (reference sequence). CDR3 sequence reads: CASSLGGGVNTEAFF. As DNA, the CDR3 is TGTGCCAGCAGCTTAGGCGGAGGGGTGAACACTGAAGCTTTCTTT.

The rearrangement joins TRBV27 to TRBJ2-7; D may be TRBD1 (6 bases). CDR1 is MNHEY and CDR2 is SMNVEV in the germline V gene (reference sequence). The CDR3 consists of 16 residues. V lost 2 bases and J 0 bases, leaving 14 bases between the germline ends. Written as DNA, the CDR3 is TGTGCCAGCAGTTTACTAGCAGGGGTAAGCTCCTACGAGCAGTACTTC. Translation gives CASSLLAGVSSYEQYF.

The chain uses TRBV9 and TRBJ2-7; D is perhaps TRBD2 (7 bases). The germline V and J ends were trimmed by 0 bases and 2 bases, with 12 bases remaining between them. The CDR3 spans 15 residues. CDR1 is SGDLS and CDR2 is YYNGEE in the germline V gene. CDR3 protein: CASSVGGGNTYEQYF. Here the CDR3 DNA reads TGTGCCAGCAGCGTAGGCGGGGGCAACACCTACGAGCAGTACTTC. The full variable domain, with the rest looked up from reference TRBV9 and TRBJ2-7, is DSGVTQTPKHLITATGQRVTLRCSPRSGDLSVYWYQQSLDQGLQFLIQYYNGEERAKGNILERFSAQQFPDLHSELNLSSLELGDSALYFCASSVGGGNTYEQYFGPGTRLTVT.

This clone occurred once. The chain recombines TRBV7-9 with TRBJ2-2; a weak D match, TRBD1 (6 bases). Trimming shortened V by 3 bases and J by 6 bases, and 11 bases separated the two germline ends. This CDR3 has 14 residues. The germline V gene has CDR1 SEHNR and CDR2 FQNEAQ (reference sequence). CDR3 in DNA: TGTGCCAGCAGCTTCCAGGGGATCGCCGGGGAGCTGTTTTTT. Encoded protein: CASSFQGIAGELFF.

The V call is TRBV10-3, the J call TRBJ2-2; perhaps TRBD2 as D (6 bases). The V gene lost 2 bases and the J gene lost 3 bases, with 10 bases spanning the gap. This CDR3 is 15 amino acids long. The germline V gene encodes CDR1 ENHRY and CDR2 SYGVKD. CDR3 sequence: CAISETQRDTGELFF. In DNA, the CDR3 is TGTGCCATCAGTGAGACCCAGCGGGACACCGGGGAGCTGTTTTTT.

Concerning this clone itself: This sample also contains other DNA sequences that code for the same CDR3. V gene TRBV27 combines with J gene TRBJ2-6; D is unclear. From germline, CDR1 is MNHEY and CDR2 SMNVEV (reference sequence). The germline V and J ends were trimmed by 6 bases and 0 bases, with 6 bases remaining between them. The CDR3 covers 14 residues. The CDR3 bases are TGTGCCAGCAGCCCCCTCTCTGGGGCCAACGTCCTGACTTTC. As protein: CASSPLSGANVLTF.

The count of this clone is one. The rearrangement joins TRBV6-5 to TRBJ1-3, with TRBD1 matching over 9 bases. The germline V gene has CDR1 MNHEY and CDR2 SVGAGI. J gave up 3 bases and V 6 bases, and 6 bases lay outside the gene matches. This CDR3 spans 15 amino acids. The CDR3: CASSRDRGSGNTIYF. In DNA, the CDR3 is TGTGCCAGCAGCCGAGACAGGGGGAGTGGAAACACCATATATTTT.

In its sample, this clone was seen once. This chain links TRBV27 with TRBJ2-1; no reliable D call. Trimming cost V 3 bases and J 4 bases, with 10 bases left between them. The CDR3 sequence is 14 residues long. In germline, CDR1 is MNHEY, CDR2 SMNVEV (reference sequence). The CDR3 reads CASSFQPKYNEQFF. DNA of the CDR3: TGTGCCAGCAGTTTCCAGCCGAAATACAATGAGCAGTTCTTC.

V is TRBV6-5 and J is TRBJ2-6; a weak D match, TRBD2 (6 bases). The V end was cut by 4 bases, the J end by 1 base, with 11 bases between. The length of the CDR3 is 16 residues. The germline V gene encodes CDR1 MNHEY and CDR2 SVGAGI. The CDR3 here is CASSWQEGSGANVLTF. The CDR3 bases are TGTGCCAGCAGTTGGCAGGAGGGTTCTGGGGCCAACGTCCTGACTTTC.

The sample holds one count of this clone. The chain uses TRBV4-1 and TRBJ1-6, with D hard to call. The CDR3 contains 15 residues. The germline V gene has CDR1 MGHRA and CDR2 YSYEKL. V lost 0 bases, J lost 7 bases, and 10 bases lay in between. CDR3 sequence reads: CASSQDGLANSPLHF. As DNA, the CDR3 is TGCGCCAGCAGCCAAGATGGACTCGCGAATTCACCCCTCCACTTT.

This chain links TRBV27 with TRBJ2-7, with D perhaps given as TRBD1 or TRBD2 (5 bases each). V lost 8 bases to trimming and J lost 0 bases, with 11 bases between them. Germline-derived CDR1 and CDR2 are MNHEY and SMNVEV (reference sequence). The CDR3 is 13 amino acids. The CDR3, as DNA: TGTGCCAGCGCACTCGGGACCTCCTACGAGCAGTACTTC. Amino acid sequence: CASALGTSYEQYF.

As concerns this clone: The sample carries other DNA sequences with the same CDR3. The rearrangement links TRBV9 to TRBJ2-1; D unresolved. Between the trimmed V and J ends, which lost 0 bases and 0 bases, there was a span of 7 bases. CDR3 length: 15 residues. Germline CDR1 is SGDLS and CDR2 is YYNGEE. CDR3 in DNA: TGTGCCAGCAGCGTAGGATGGAGCTCCTACAATGAGCAGTTCTTC. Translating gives CASSVGWSSYNEQFF.

The CDR3 protein is CASSSSQETQYF. The DNA for the CDR3 is TGTGCCAGCAGCTCCTCCCAAGAGACCCAGTACTTC. V is TRBV5-4 and J is TRBJ2-5; no clear D. The CDR3 has 12 amino acids. The germline V gene encodes CDR1 SGHNT and CDR2 YYREEE (reference sequence). Trimming took off 3 bases at V and 1 base at J, with 4 bases between the two ends.